This TCR beta chain was obtained from a study of T cell changes during pregnancy in multiple sclerosis (dated by TCRdb to about 2019). Regarding the research as a whole: In women with multiple sclerosis, the researchers looked at how the T cell repertoire shifted as pregnancy progressed.

Trimming at the junction amounts to 4 bases on V and 3 bases on J, and the germline ends lie 16 bases apart. CDR1 and CDR2 are read off the germline V gene as SNHLY and FYNNEI. The CDR3 measures 15 amino acids from cysteine to phenylalanine. Only the CDR3 region is kept as DNA, spanning 45 bases read in frame from base 1. Turning to this clone: Its antigen target is currently unknown. Within one base of it there is no much larger clone, and no base qualities were kept.

The library was prepared using the immunoSEQ multiplex PCR assay. Sourced from immuneACCESS, this table was stored by TCRdb with only in-frame sequences that have V and J called. A share of the clones is absent; for the studies checked, an unresolved V gene accounts for under half, and the remainder has no known explanation. The sample data list approximately 70,000 clones, and 80% to 95% of these were observed just once. About 1.5% of the sample is taken by the ten largest. The sample here was peripheral blood, taken in the first trimester of pregnancy. This clonotype originated in a female donor in good health, enrolled as a control in a pregnancy study. The V and J segments used are TRBV2 and TRBJ2-7, with the D segment identity uncertain. The nucleotide sequence reads TGTGCCAGCAGTGGAGCCGCACGACGGAGCTACGAGCAGTACTTC. This sequence encodes CASSGAARRSYEQYF. The entire variable domain, with the stretches around the CDR3 drawn from the reference TRBV2 and TRBJ2-7 proteins, is EPEVTQTPSHQVTQMGQEVILRCVPISNHLYFYWYRQILGQKVEFLVSFYNNEISEKSEIFDDQFSVERPDGSNFTLKIRSTKLEDSAMYFCASSGAARRSYEQYFGPGTRLTVT.